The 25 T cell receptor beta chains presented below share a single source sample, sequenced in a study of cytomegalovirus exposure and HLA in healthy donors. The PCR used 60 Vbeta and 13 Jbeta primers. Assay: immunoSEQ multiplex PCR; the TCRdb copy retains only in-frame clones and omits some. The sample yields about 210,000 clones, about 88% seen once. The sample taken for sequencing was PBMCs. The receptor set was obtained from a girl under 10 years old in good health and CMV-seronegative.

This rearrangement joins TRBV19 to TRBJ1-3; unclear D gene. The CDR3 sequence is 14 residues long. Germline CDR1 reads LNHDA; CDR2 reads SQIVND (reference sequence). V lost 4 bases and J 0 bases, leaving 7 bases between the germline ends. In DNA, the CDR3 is TGTGCCAGTAGTAGTCTTCCCTCTGGAAACACCATATATTTT. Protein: CASSSLPSGNTIYF. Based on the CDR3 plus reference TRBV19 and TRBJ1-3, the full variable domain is DGGITQSPKYLFRKEGQNVTLSCEQNLNHDAMYWYRQDPGQGLRLIYYSQIVNDFQKGDIAEGYSVSREKKESFPLTVTSAQKNPTAFYLCASSSLPSGNTIYFGEGSWLTVV.

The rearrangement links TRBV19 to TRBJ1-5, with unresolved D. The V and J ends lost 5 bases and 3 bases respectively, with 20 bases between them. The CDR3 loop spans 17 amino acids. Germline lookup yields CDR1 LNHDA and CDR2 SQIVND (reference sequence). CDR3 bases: TGTGCCAGTAGTTTACGGGGTTTCGCCCCGGACAATCAGCCCCAGCATTTT. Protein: CASSLRGFAPDNQPQHF.

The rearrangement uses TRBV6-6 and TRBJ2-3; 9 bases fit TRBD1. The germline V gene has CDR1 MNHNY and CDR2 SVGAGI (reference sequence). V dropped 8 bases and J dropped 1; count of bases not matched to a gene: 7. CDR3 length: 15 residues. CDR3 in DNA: TGTGCCAGCTTAACGAGGGACAGGGGCACAGATACGCAGTATTTT. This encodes CASLTRDRGTDTQYF.

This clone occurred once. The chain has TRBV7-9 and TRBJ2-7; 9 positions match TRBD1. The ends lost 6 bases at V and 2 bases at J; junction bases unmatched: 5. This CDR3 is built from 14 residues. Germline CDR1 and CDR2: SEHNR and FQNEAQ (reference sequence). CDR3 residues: CASSGQGTPYEQYF. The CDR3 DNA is TGTGCCAGCAGTGGACAGGGGACCCCCTACGAGCAGTACTTC.

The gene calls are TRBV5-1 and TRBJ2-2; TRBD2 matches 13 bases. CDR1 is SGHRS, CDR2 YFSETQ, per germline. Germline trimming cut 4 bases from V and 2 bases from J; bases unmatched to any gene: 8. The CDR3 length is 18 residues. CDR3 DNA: TGCGCCAGCAGCCTAAGACTAGCGGGGGGACCAAACACCGGGGAGCTGTTTTTT. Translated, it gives CASSLRLAGGPNTGELFF.

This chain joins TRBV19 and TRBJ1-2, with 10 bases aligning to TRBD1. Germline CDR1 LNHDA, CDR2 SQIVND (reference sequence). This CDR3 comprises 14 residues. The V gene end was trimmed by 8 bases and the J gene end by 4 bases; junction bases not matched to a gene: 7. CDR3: CASGGRDRGYGYTF. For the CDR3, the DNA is TGTGCCAGTGGGGGCCGGGACAGGGGCTATGGCTACACCTTC.

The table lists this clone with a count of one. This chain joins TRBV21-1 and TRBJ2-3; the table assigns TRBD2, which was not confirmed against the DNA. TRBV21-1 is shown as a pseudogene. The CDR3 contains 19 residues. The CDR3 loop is CASSKDGVAGAGGTDTQYF. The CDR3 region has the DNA TGTGCCAGCAGCAAAGACGGAGTAGCGGGAGCCGGAGGGACAGATACGCAGTATTTT.

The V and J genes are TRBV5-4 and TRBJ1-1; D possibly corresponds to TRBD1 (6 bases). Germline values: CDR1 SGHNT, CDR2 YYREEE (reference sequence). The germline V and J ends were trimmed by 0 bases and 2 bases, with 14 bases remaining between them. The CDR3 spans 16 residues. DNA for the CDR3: TGTGCCAGCAGCTTGGCCCAGGACAGCCCTAACACTGAAGCTTTCTTT. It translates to CASSLAQDSPNTEAFF.

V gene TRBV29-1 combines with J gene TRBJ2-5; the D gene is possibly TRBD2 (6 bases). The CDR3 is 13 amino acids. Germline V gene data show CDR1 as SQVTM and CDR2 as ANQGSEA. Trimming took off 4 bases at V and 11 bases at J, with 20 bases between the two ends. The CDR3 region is CSVVRQLSGEQYF. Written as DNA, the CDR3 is TGCAGCGTTGTGCGGCAATTGTCGGGGGAGCAGTACTTC.

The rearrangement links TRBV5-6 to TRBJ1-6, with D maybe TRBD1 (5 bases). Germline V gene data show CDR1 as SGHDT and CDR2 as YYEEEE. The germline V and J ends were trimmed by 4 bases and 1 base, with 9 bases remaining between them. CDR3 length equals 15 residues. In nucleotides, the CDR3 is TGTGCCAGCAGCCCCGGGGGATCCTATAATTCACCCCTCCACTTT. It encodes CASSPGGSYNSPLHF.

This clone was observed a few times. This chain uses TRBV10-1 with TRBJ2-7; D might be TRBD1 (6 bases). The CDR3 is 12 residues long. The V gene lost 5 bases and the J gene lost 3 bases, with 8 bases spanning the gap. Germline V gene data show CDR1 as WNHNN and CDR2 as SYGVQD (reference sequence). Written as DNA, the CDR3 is TGCGCCAGCAGTCGGGACATCTACGAGCAGTACTTC. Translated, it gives CASSRDIYEQYF.

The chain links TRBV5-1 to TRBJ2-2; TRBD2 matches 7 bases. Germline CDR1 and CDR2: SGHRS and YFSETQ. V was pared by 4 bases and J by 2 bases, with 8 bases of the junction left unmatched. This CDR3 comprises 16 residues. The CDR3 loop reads CASSVRSGINTGELFF. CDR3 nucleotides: TGCGCCAGCAGCGTACGGAGCGGGATTAACACCGGGGAGCTGTTTTTT. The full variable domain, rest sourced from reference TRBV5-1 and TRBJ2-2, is KAGVTQTPRYLIKTRGQQVTLSCSPISGHRSVSWYQQTPGQGLQFLFEYFSETQRNKGNFPGRFSGRQFSNSRSEMNVSTLELGDSALYLCASSVRSGINTGELFFGEGSRLTVL.

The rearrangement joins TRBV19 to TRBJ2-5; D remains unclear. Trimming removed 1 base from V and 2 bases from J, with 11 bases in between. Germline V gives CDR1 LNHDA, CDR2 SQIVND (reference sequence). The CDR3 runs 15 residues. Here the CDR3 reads CASSIGNSPQETQYF. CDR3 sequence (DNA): TGTGCCAGTAGTATAGGGAATAGCCCGCAAGAGACCCAGTACTTC.

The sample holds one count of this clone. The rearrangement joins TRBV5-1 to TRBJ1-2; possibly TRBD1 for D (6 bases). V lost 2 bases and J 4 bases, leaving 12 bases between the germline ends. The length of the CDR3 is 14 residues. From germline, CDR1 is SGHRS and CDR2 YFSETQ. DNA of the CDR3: TGCGCCAGCAGCTTCAAGGGGGAATTCTATGGCTACACCTTC. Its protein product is CASSFKGEFYGYTF.

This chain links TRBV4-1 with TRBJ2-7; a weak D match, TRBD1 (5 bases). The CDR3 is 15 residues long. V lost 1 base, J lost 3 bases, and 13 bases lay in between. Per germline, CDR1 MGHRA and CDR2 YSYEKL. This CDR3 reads CASSQGSGPFYEQYF. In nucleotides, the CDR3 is TGCGCCAGCAGCCAAGGCTCAGGGCCTTTCTACGAGCAGTACTTC.

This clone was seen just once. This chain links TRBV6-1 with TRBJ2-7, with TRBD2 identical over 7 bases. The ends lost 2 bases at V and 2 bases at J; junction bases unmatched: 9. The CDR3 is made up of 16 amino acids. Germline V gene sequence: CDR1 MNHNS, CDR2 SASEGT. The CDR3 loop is CASSETGRGWAYEQYF. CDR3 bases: TGTGCCAGCAGTGAAACTGGGCGGGGGTGGGCCTACGAGCAGTACTTC.

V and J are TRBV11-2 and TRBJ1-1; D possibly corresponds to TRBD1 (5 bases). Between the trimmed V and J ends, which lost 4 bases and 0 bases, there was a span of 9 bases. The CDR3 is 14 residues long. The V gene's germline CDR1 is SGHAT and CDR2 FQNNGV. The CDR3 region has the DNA TGTGCCAGCAGCTATACGGACATGAACACTGAAGCTTTCTTT. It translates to CASSYTDMNTEAFF. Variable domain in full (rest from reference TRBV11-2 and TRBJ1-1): EAGVAQSPRYKIIEKRQSVAFWCNPISGHATLYWYQQILGQGPKLLIQFQNNGVVDDSQLPKDRFSAERLKGVDSTLKIQPAKLEDSAVYLCASSYTDMNTEAFFGQGTRLTVV.

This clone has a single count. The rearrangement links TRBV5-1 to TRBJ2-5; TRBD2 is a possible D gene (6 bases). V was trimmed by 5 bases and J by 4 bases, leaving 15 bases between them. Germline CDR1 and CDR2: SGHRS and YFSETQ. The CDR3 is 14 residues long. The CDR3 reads CASRPRDPRETQYF. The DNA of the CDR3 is TGCGCCAGCAGACCGCGGGATCCCAGAGAGACCCAGTACTTC.

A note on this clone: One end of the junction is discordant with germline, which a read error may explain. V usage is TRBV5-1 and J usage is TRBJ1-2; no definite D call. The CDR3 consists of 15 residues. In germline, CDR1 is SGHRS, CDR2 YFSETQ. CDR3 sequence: CTSSLFSGSDYGYTF. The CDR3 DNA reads TGCACCAGCAGCTTGTTCTCCGGGTCGGACTATGGCTACACCTTC.

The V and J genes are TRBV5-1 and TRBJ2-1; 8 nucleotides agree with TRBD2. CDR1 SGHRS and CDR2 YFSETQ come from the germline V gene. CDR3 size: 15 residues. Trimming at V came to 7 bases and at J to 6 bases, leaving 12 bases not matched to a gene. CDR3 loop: CASGLRERGLNEQFF. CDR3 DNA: TGCGCCAGCGGCCTGAGGGAGCGGGGGCTCAATGAGCAGTTCTTC.

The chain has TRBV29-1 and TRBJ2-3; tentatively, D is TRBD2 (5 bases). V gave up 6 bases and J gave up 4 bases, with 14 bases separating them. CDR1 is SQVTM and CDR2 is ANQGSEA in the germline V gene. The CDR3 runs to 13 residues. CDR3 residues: CSVPKLGADTQYF. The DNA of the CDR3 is TGCAGCGTGCCAAAACTAGGTGCAGATACGCAGTATTTT.

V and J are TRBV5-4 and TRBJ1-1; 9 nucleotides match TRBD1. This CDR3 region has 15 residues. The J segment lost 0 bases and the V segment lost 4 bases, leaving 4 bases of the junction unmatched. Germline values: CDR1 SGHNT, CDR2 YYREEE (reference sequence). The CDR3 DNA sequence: TGTGCCAGCAGCCCACAGGGGGCAATGAACACTGAAGCTTTCTTT. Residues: CASSPQGAMNTEAFF. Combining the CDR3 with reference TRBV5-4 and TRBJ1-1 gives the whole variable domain ETGVTQSPTHLIKTRGQQVTLRCSSQSGHNTVSWYQQALGQGPQFIFQYYREEENGRGNFPPRFSGLQFPNYSSELNVNALELDDSALYLCASSPQGAMNTEAFFGQGTRLTVV.

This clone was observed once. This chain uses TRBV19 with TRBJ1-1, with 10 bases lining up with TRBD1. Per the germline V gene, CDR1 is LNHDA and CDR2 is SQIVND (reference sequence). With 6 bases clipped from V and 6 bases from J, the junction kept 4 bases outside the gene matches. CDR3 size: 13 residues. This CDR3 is CASSGQGVAEAFF. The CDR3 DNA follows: TGTGCCAGTAGCGGACAGGGGGTGGCTGAAGCTTTCTTT. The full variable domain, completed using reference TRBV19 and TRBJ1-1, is DGGITQSPKYLFRKEGQNVTLSCEQNLNHDAMYWYRQDPGQGLRLIYYSQIVNDFQKGDIAEGYSVSREKKESFPLTVTSAQKNPTAFYLCASSGQGVAEAFFGQGTRLTVV.

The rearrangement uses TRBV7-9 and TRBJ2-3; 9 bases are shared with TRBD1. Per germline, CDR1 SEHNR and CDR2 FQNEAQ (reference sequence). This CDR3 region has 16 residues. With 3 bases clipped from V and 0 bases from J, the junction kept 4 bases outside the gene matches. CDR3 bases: TGTGCCAGCAGCTTCGGGACAGGGACTAGCACAGATACGCAGTATTTT. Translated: CASSFGTGTSTDTQYF.

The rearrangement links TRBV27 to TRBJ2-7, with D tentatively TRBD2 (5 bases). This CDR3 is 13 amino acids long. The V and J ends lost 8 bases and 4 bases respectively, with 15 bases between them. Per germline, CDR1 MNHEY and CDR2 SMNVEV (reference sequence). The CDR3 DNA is TGTGCCAGCTCCGGCGGGTTAGGGTACGAGCAGTACTTC. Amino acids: CASSGGLGYEQYF.